A selection of T cell receptor beta chains follows, all from one sample in a study of T cells expressing NK-cell markers. TCRdb reprocessed the 5' RACE reads; each CDR3 protein has one entry and no DNA is given. The repertoire table contains more than 250,000 distinct CDR3 sequences. Material for sequencing was blood T cells: a sorted CD56 or NKG2C T cell subset, CD4+ or CD8+ T cells, or bulk PBMC T cells (not recorded which). These receptor sequences come from a man aged 18 to 35 in good health. The CDR3 runs from the conserved cysteine through the conserved F or W. Each record gives: CDR3 protein, V gene, J gene.

CDR3aa: CASSLGSRFRETQYF
v_gene: TRBV27
j_gene: TRBJ2-5

CDR3aa: CASSFGTSRNNEQFF
v_gene: TRBV5-6
j_gene: TRBJ2-1

CDR3aa: CAWSVASQETQYF
v_gene: TRBV30
j_gene: TRBJ2-5

CDR3aa: CASSYYAGTEAFF
v_gene: TRBV6-2/TRBV6-3
j_gene: TRBJ1-1

CDR3aa: CASSLLTAGSGNTIYF
v_gene: TRBV7-9
j_gene: TRBJ1-3

CDR3aa: CASSLAGESPLHF
v_gene: TRBV12-3/TRBV12-4
j_gene: TRBJ1-6

CDR3aa: CASSLEWTGRQGYTF
v_gene: TRBV5-1
j_gene: TRBJ1-2

CDR3aa: CASTPDDYGYTF
v_gene: TRBV6-6
j_gene: TRBJ1-2

CDR3aa: CASSDWLSTDTQYF
v_gene: TRBV12-3/TRBV12-4
j_gene: TRBJ2-3

CDR3aa: CASSLVLAGDGTDTQYF
v_gene: TRBV5-1
j_gene: TRBJ2-3

CDR3aa: CASSRQGTGAVEETQYF
v_gene: TRBV3-1
j_gene: TRBJ2-5

CDR3aa: CASSETSDRGRHQPQHF
v_gene: TRBV6-1
j_gene: TRBJ1-5

CDR3aa: CASSPEAGGLRDEQFF
v_gene: TRBV27
j_gene: TRBJ2-1

CDR3aa: CASSIGGSSTDTQYF
v_gene: TRBV19
j_gene: TRBJ2-3

CDR3aa: CASSRRTGGTDTQYF
v_gene: TRBV5-6
j_gene: TRBJ2-3

CDR3aa: CASSFVQGNEQFF
v_gene: TRBV18
j_gene: TRBJ2-1

CDR3aa: CASSTGTGETQYF
v_gene: TRBV12-3/TRBV12-4
j_gene: TRBJ2-5

CDR3aa: CASSLKGLADLTDTQYF
v_gene: TRBV28
j_gene: TRBJ2-3

CDR3aa: CASSQSLTLDTQYF
v_gene: TRBV3-1
j_gene: TRBJ2-3

CDR3aa: CSAGQGGTNEKLFF
v_gene: TRBV20-1
j_gene: TRBJ1-4

CDR3aa: CASSVKGGTAKETQYF
v_gene: TRBV9
j_gene: TRBJ2-5

CDR3aa: CASSVAAITEQYF
v_gene: TRBV9
j_gene: TRBJ2-7

CDR3aa: CSAVGLAVKETQYF
v_gene: TRBV20-1
j_gene: TRBJ2-5

CDR3aa: CASSLSRTSNEQFF
v_gene: TRBV5-1
j_gene: TRBJ2-1

CDR3aa: CAISATRGGDTEAFF
v_gene: TRBV10-3
j_gene: TRBJ1-1

CDR3aa: CASSSGQGGGEQFF
v_gene: TRBV7-8
j_gene: TRBJ2-1

CDR3aa: CASIRGGGLGTQYF
v_gene: TRBV12-3/TRBV12-4
j_gene: TRBJ2-5

CDR3aa: CASSYSTLDRYEQYF
v_gene: TRBV6-5
j_gene: TRBJ2-7

CDR3aa: CASSPTTTPTYNEQFF
v_gene: TRBV9
j_gene: TRBJ2-1

CDR3aa: CASSKQGASNQPQHF
v_gene: TRBV12-3/TRBV12-4
j_gene: TRBJ1-5

CDR3aa: CSAKIGLFDQPQHF
v_gene: TRBV20-1
j_gene: TRBJ1-5

CDR3aa: CASSQNRDRGLFSTDTQYF
v_gene: TRBV23-1
j_gene: TRBJ2-3

CDR3aa: CASRPGTRGSDEQFF
v_gene: TRBV12-3/TRBV12-4
j_gene: TRBJ2-1

CDR3aa: CASSAGTASYNEQFF
v_gene: TRBV9
j_gene: TRBJ2-1

CDR3aa: CASSYSKQTLAKNIQYF
v_gene: TRBV6-5
j_gene: TRBJ2-4

CDR3aa: CASSPERNQFYNEQFF
v_gene: TRBV6-5
j_gene: TRBJ2-1

CDR3aa: CASSFRTGGTEAFF
v_gene: TRBV11-3
j_gene: TRBJ1-1

CDR3aa: CASSDIITDTQYF
v_gene: TRBV5-1
j_gene: TRBJ2-3

CDR3aa: CASSYSTWGTEAFF
v_gene: TRBV6-2/TRBV6-3
j_gene: TRBJ1-1

CDR3aa: CASQRAGMNTGELFF
v_gene: TRBV6-1
j_gene: TRBJ2-2

CDR3aa: CSVELRGHSGNTIYF
v_gene: TRBV29-1
j_gene: TRBJ1-3

CDR3aa: CAISLGAATNEKLFF
v_gene: TRBV12-3/TRBV12-4
j_gene: TRBJ1-4

CDR3aa: CASSSVETQYF
v_gene: TRBV12-3/TRBV12-4
j_gene: TRBJ2-5

CDR3aa: CASSPIAGAYNEQFF
v_gene: TRBV12-3/TRBV12-4
j_gene: TRBJ2-1

CDR3aa: CSANEGHPRTEAFF
v_gene: TRBV20-1
j_gene: TRBJ1-1

CDR3aa: CSATRLAGDRNEQFF
v_gene: TRBV20-1
j_gene: TRBJ2-1

CDR3aa: CATSEGDRDLDEQFF
v_gene: TRBV24-1
j_gene: TRBJ2-1